The rows below give T cell receptor beta chains drawn from one sample of a study of OX40 agonist ivuxolimab in advanced cancers. Some clones are missing from TCRdb's copy, which holds only in-frame ones; the method was immunoSEQ multiplex PCR. In the table there are about 74,000 clones, approximately 85% of which are singletons. The sample consisted of CD4+ or CD8+ T cells sorted from blood, taken in a trial of the OX40 agonist ivuxolimab. The receptors shown here come from an adult with an advanced solid tumor such as melanoma, head and neck, liver or kidney cancer. Both conserved end residues are part of each CDR3. A D gene is named only where the DNA matches it firmly. Clone size, where shown, is once, few, many, or a class for clones that have expanded.

j_gene,v_gene,abundance,len,d_gene,CDR3nt,CDR3aa
TRBJ2-7,TRBV30,once,11,.,TGTGCCTGGAGTGCCCGACGCGAGCAGTACTTC,CAWSARREQYF
TRBJ1-2,TRBV5-1,.,13,TRBD1,TGCGCCAGCTCCCAGGGGGCTAACTATGGCTACACCTTC,CASSQGANYGYTF
TRBJ2-5,TRBV25-1,once,13,.,TGTGCCAGCAGTGAATATGCGGGTAGGGGACAGTACTTC,CASSEYAGRGQYF
TRBJ2-3,TRBV5-1,.,16,TRBD1,TGCGCCAGCAGCTTCGGACAGGGAGCGGGCACAGATACGCAGTATTTT,CASSFGQGAGTDTQYF
TRBJ1-2,TRBV6-6,.,14,.,TGTGCCAGCAGTTACGGGGGGTCCCCAAGAGGCTACACCTTC,CASSYGGSPRGYTF
TRBJ1-1,TRBV4-1,.,16,.,TGCGCCAGCAGCCAAGATGCCGGCAGGGGCGTTGATGAAGCTTTCTTT,CASSQDAGRGVDEAFF
TRBJ2-7,TRBV6-6,.,15,.,TGTGCCAGCAGTTACTCGGGCGGGCCAAGCTACGAGCAGTACTTC,CASSYSGGPSYEQYF
TRBJ1-6,TRBV7-8,medium-sized,18,.,TGTGCCAGCAGCAACCCGACAGACCTGAGCTCCTATAATTCACCCCTCCACTTT,CASSNPTDLSSYNSPLHF
TRBJ2-5,TRBV6-1,.,15,TRBD2,TGTGCCAGCACCCTAAACGGACTAGCGGGAGAGACCCAGTACTTC,CASTLNGLAGETQYF
TRBJ1-2,TRBV6-6,.,14,.,TGTGCCAGCAGACTCCCAGGGAAGTCGGGTGGCTACACCTTC,CASRLPGKSGGYTF
TRBJ1-1,TRBV12-5,.,13,.,TGTGCTAGTGTCGGGATAACGGGCACTGAAGCTTTCTTT,CASVGITGTEAFF
TRBJ1-2,TRBV7-2,.,15,TRBD1,TGTGCCAGCAGCTTAGATTGGACAGGGGTCTATGGCTACACCTTC,CASSLDWTGVYGYTF
TRBJ2-3,TRBV6-1,few,15,TRBD2,TGTGCCAGCAGTGACTTTGCGGGAGGGCGTGATACGCAGTATTTT,CASSDFAGGRDTQYF
TRBJ1-2,TRBV5-4,.,15,TRBD1,TGTGCCAGCAGCTTGTCCGGGACAGAGAACTATGGCTACACCTTC,CASSLSGTENYGYTF
TRBJ1-1,TRBV6-1,.,13,TRBD1,TGTGCCAGCAGTCGACAGGGATACACTGAAGCTTTCTTT,CASSRQGYTEAFF
TRBJ2-5,TRBV4-2,.,14,TRBD2,TGTGCCAGCAGCCAGGGAGGGAGACGGGAGACCCAGTACTTC,CASSQGGRRETQYF
TRBJ2-3,TRBV11-2,.,18,TRBD1,TGTGCCAGCAGCTTAGACTCCCTATCACAGGGGAGCACAGATACGCAGTATTTT,CASSLDSLSQGSTDTQYF
TRBJ2-5,TRBV29-1,.,13,.,TGCAGCGTTGGTGTGTCGGGTCAAGAGACCCAGTACTTC,CSVGVSGQETQYF
TRBJ2-5,TRBV5-1,.,13,.,TGCGCCAGCACCCTGTGGGGTGAAGAGACCCAGTACTTC,CASTLWGEETQYF
TRBJ1-3,TRBV4-2,.,18,TRBD1,TGTGCCAGCAGCCAAGATGGCGGACAGGCGTACGGCGGAAACACCATATATTTT,CASSQDGGQAYGGNTIYF
TRBJ1-2,TRBV19,.,11,TRBD1,TGTGCCAGTACCAGGGGGCTCGGCTACACCTTC,CASTRGLGYTF
TRBJ2-2,TRBV7-9,.,17,.,TGTGCCAGCAGCTTAAATAGGGAAGGGGCGAACACCGGGGAGCTGTTTTTT,CASSLNREGANTGELFF
TRBJ2-3,TRBV7-3,.,17,TRBD2,TGTGCCAGCAGCTTAAAGGGCGTAGCGGGGTTCACAGATACGCAGTATTTT,CASSLKGVAGFTDTQYF
TRBJ1-5,TRBV6-5,.,13,TRBD1,TGTGCCAGCAGCCGGACAGGGATCCAGCCCCAGCATTTT,CASSRTGIQPQHF
TRBJ1-2,TRBV7-6,.,12,.,TGTGCCAGCAGCTTAGGCCCGGGTGGCTACACCTTC,CASSLGPGGYTF
TRBJ1-5,TRBV19,.,15,.,TGTGCCAGTAGTATGGGCCCTTTACAGAATCAGCCCCAGCATTTT,CASSMGPLQNQPQHF
TRBJ1-1,TRBV19,.,13,.,TGTGCCAGTAACCAATGGCAGAACACTGAAGCTTTCTTT,CASNQWQNTEAFF
TRBJ1-2,TRBV5-4,.,13,.,TGTGCCAGCAGCTTCCCCAGGGGAGAAGGCTACACCTTC,CASSFPRGEGYTF
TRBJ2-7,TRBV27,.,13,.,TGTGCCAGCATTCGCCAGGGGGGCCACGAGCAGTACTTC,CASIRQGGHEQYF
TRBJ2-5,TRBV19,few,13,.,TGTGCCAGTAGTGGGGGTGGGCGCGAGACCCAGTACTTC,CASSGGGRETQYF
TRBJ2-1,TRBV7-2,.,12,.,TGTGCCAGCAGGTTTCCTAACAATGAGCAGTTCTTC,CASRFPNNEQFF
TRBJ2-2,TRBV18,many,12,.,TGTGCCAGCTCACCACTTACCGGGGAGCTGTTTTTT,CASSPLTGELFF
TRBJ1-3,TRBV7-2,.,14,.,TGTGCCAGCAGCTTAAGTGGTTTTGGAAACACCATATATTTT,CASSLSGFGNTIYF
TRBJ2-7,TRBV29-1,few,16,TRBD2,TGCAGCGTTGCGGGGCTAGCGGGAGGACTAACCTACGAGCAGTACTTC,CSVAGLAGGLTYEQYF
TRBJ2-7,TRBV5-1,.,15,.,TGCGCCAGCAGCCCACAACCGGGAGCAACCTACGAGCAGTACTTC,CASSPQPGATYEQYF
TRBJ1-1,TRBV5-4,.,15,.,TGTGCCAGCAGCCCCGATGGGGGGAGGAACACTGAAGCTTTCTTT,CASSPDGGRNTEAFF
TRBJ1-5,TRBV25-1,.,13,.,TGTGCCAGCAGTGAATCTCGTGGAAGGCCCCAGCATTTT,CASSESRGRPQHF
TRBJ1-1,TRBV7-3,.,13,.,TGTGCCAGCAGCCTCCAGGGGAACACTGAAGCTTTCTTT,CASSLQGNTEAFF
TRBJ2-2,TRBV7-9,.,14,.,TGTGCCAGCAGCTCGGGACTTTACACCGGGGAGCTGTTTTTT,CASSSGLYTGELFF
TRBJ2-2,TRBV6-6,.,15,.,TGTGCCAGCAGTTACTCGATTTGGGGGAACGGGGAGCTGTTTTTT,CASSYSIWGNGELFF
TRBJ1-3,TRBV11-3,.,16,TRBD1,TGTGCCAGCAGCCCAGGGACAGGCGGCTCTGGAAACACCATATATTTT,CASSPGTGGSGNTIYF
TRBJ1-3,TRBV6-5,once,15,TRBD1,TGTGCCAGCAGTTACTCAGGACAGGGAGGAAACACCATATATTTT,CASSYSGQGGNTIYF
TRBJ1-5,TRBV7-2,.,16,.,TGTGCCAGCAGCTTAGGAAAGGGGCGGGGCAATCAGCCCCAGCATTTT,CASSLGKGRGNQPQHF
TRBJ1-2,TRBV27,.,15,.,TGTGCCAGCAGTTTAAGGACACATAGGGGGGATGGCTACACCTTC,CASSLRTHRGDGYTF
TRBJ1-1,TRBV10-3,.,15,.,TGTGCCATCAGTTCCCAGACAACGACGAACACTGAAGCTTTCTTT,CAISSQTTTNTEAFF
TRBJ1-5,TRBV18,.,12,.,TGTGCCAGCTCAGCCAGTAATCAGCCCCAGCATTTT,CASSASNQPQHF
TRBJ2-5,TRBV18,.,16,TRBD1,TGTGCCAGCTCACCATTGGGACAGGGTAGCCAAGAGACCCAGTACTTC,CASSPLGQGSQETQYF
TRBJ2-5,TRBV19,.,12,.,TGTGCCAGTAAAGCCGATCAAGAGACCCAGTACTTC,CASKADQETQYF
TRBJ2-1,TRBV14,.,15,.,TGTGCCAGCACCCACGCCCGGGGGAACTTCAATGAGCAGTTCTTC,CASTHARGNFNEQFF
TRBJ1-2,TRBV18,.,13,.,TGTGCCAGCTCACCGGTTGTGGATGATGGCTACACCTTC,CASSPVVDDGYTF
TRBJ1-5,TRBV6-5,.,15,TRBD1,TGTGCCAGCAGTCGGGACAGGTCGGGCAATCAGCCCCAGCATTTT,CASSRDRSGNQPQHF
TRBJ2-3,TRBV14,few,14,.,TGTGCCAGCAGCACTAGAGGCAGTGGGAGTGGGCAGTATTTT,CASSTRGSGSGQYF
TRBJ1-4,TRBV5-6,.,17,TRBD1,TGTGCCAGCAGCTTCACCCGATTGGACAGGGAGGGTGAAAAACTGTTTTTT,CASSFTRLDREGEKLFF
TRBJ2-7,TRBV27,.,14,.,TGTGCCAGCAGTTCCGATTTTGGTCCCTACGAGCAGTACTTC,CASSSDFGPYEQYF